Presented here are 25 T cell receptor beta chains from one specimen sequenced in a study of cytotoxic CD8 clonotypes in ibrutinib-treated CLL. Method: immunoSEQ multiplex PCR; TCRdb's copy keeps in-frame clones and lacks some. Of 200,000 to 250,000 clones in the sample, 79% were seen once. Sequenced material: PBMCs, taken after 12 months of ibrutinib treatment. Receptors were obtained from a human donor with chronic lymphocytic leukemia.

The genes are TRBV5-8 and TRBJ2-7; 11 positions agree with TRBD2. V shed 2 bases, J shed 3 bases, and the junction held 4 bases outside the gene matches. Per germline, CDR1 SGHTS and CDR2 YDEGEE. The CDR3 sequence is 15 residues long. The CDR3 reads CASSFWLAGGYEQYF. CDR3 coding DNA: TGTGCCAGCAGCTTTTGGCTAGCGGGAGGCTACGAGCAGTACTTC.

The gene calls are TRBV29-1 and TRBJ1-4; D remains ambiguous. Per the germline V gene, CDR1 is SQVTM and CDR2 is ANQGSEA. With 4 bases removed from V and 0 bases from J, the gap between germline ends came to 6 bases. The CDR3 runs 13 residues. Here the CDR3 DNA reads TGCAGCGTTGTCAGTGCAACTAATGAAAAACTGTTTTTT. This gives the protein CSVVSATNEKLFF. Filled out from reference TRBV29-1 and TRBJ1-4, the complete variable domain reads SAVISQKPSRDICQRGTSLTIQCQVDSQVTMMFWYRQQPGQSLTLIATANQGSEATYESGFVIDKFPISRPNLTFSTLTVSNMSPEDSSIYLCSVVSATNEKLFFGSGTQLSVL.

This clone came up once. The gene calls are TRBV27 and TRBJ2-3; D possibly corresponds to TRBD2 (6 bases). Germline CDR1 and CDR2: MNHEY and SMNVEV (reference sequence). This CDR3 spans 14 amino acids. Trimming left V 11 bases short and J 3 bases short, with 18 bases between. CDR3 loop: CAARGGIPTDTQYF. CDR3 DNA sequence: TGTGCCGCCCGAGGAGGGATCCCAACAGATACGCAGTATTTT.

The chain uses TRBV10-1 and TRBJ2-7; no reliable D call. Trimming stripped 0 bases from V and 5 bases from J, with 14 bases between. The germline CDR1 and CDR2 sequences are WNHNN and SYGVQD (reference sequence). The CDR3 runs to 15 residues. CDR3 amino acids: CASSESMATSDEQYF. The CDR3 bases are TGCGCCAGCAGTGAGTCGATGGCTACGAGCGACGAGCAGTACTTC.

With regard to this clone: This CDR3 is also generated by other DNA sequences in the sample. This chain uses TRBV6-5 with TRBJ2-7; 8 nucleotides align to TRBD1. Trimming removed 3 bases from V and 3 bases from J; junction bases left unmatched: 7. The CDR3 consists of 15 residues. In germline, CDR1 is MNHEY, CDR2 SVGAGI. The CDR3 DNA is TGTGCCAGCAGTTATTCCTCTGGACAGGGCTACGAGCAGTACTTC. As protein: CASSYSSGQGYEQYF.

This sequence joins TRBV5-4 and TRBJ1-4; 10 bases match TRBD1. J gave up 8 bases and V 3 bases, and 7 bases lay outside the gene matches. CDR3 length: 15 amino acids. Germline V gives CDR1 SGHNT, CDR2 YYREEE (reference sequence). In nucleotides, the CDR3 is TGTGCCAGCAGCTCCGACAGGGGGCGAGGGGAAAAACTGTTTTTT. Residues: CASSSDRGRGEKLFF.

A few counts support this clone. CDR3 sequence reads: CASSVAPPGQVNNEQFF. In nucleotides, the CDR3 is TGTGCCAGCAGCGTAGCCCCTCCGGGACAAGTTAATAATGAGCAGTTCTTC. The V and J genes are TRBV9 and TRBJ2-1; D might be TRBD1 (6 bases). Looked up from germline, CDR1 is SGDLS and CDR2 is YYNGEE. Trimming took 0 bases from V and 7 from J, leaving 20 bases between them. The CDR3 extends over 17 amino acids.

The rearrangement links TRBV6-5 to TRBJ2-5; 7 positions agree with TRBD2. Trimming removed 7 bases from V and 5 bases from J; junction bases left unmatched: 10. Germline-derived CDR1 and CDR2 are MNHEY and SVGAGI. The CDR3 runs to 14 residues. The CDR3 DNA is TGTGCCAGCACCCACGGGGGGACGGGGGAGACCCAGTACTTC. Protein sequence: CASTHGGTGETQYF.

In its sample, this clone was seen a few times. The genes are TRBV11-1 and TRBJ2-7, with unresolved D. Germline CDR1 SGHAT, CDR2 FQDESV (reference sequence). CDR3 length equals 11 residues. The V and J ends lost 6 bases and 1 base respectively, with 4 bases between them. CDR3 residues: CASSQSYEQYF. CDR3 DNA sequence: TGTGCCAGCAGTCAGTCCTACGAGCAGTACTTC.

This chain links TRBV21-1 with TRBJ1-2; the table's D call TRBD1 went unverified against the DNA. TRBV21-1 is a pseudogene. The CDR3 sequence is 13 residues long. The CDR3 nucleotides read TGTGCCTTCGAGGGGGACAGGGACTATGGCTACACCTTC. It is translated as CAFEGDRDYGYTF.

This sequence joins TRBV25-1 and TRBJ1-2, with D maybe TRBD1 (6 bases). The V gene's germline CDR1 is MGHDK and CDR2 SYGVNS. This CDR3 has 15 residues. V was clipped by 1 base and J by 4 bases, with 13 bases between them. In nucleotides, the CDR3 is TGTGCCAGCAGTGAATTTGGCAGGGGCGGCTATGGCTACACCTTC. Amino acids: CASSEFGRGGYGYTF.

This sequence joins TRBV19 and TRBJ2-1; D is unresolved. The germline V gene encodes CDR1 LNHDA and CDR2 SQIVND (reference sequence). Trimming left V 1 base short and J 7 bases short, with 5 bases between. The CDR3 has 12 residues. CDR3 loop: CASSIGPNEQFF. The CDR3 DNA reads as TGTGCCAGTAGTATAGGGCCTAATGAGCAGTTCTTC. Full variable domain (remainder filled in from reference TRBV19 and TRBJ2-1): DGGITQSPKYLFRKEGQNVTLSCEQNLNHDAMYWYRQDPGQGLRLIYYSQIVNDFQKGDIAEGYSVSREKKESFPLTVTSAQKNPTAFYLCASSIGPNEQFFGPGTRLTVL.

The chain employs TRBV6-1 and TRBJ2-7; D is unresolved. The length of the CDR3 is 13 residues. V dropped 3 bases and J dropped 7 bases, with 13 bases sitting between them. Per the germline V gene, CDR1 is MNHNS and CDR2 is SASEGT. The CDR3 protein is CASSDPMGAEQYF. In DNA, the CDR3 is TGTGCCAGCAGTGATCCTATGGGTGCGGAGCAGTACTTC.

The chain uses TRBV6-5 and TRBJ2-2; perhaps TRBD2 as D (6 bases). V dropped 2 bases and J dropped 6 bases, with 16 bases sitting between them. Germline V gives CDR1 MNHEY, CDR2 SVGAGI. The CDR3 sequence is 16 residues long. CDR3: CASSYQPYGGAGELFF. As DNA, the CDR3 is TGTGCCAGCAGTTACCAACCCTACGGGGGAGCCGGGGAGCTGTTTTTT.

This clone was observed at least ten times. The chain joins TRBV5-1 to TRBJ1-3; 9 bases align to TRBD1. Losses at the gene ends were 4 bases for V and 8 bases for J; bases not matched to a gene: 7. Looked up from germline, CDR1 is SGHRS and CDR2 is YFSETQ. The CDR3 sequence is 14 residues long. CDR3 in amino acids: CASSPGTGRDTIYF. The CDR3 DNA reads TGCGCCAGCAGCCCCGGGACAGGGAGGGACACCATATATTTT.

As for this clone: Given a much more abundant clone one base away, this may be a read error. Other DNA sequences in this sample translate to the same CDR3. The chain uses TRBV4-2 and TRBJ1-4; TRBD1 agrees at 10 bases. Germline V gives CDR1 LGHNA, CDR2 YNFKEQ. The CDR3 has 16 residues. The trim removed 0 bases at V and 5 bases at J, leaving 3 bases unmatched. Written as DNA, the CDR3 is TGTGCCAGCAGCCAAGATCCGGGACAGGGGAATGAAAAACTGTTTTTT. It encodes CASSQDPGQGNEKLFF.

The chain joins TRBV5-1 to TRBJ2-5; D tentatively reads TRBD1 or TRBD2 (5 bases each). Germline lookup yields CDR1 SGHRS and CDR2 YFSETQ. This CDR3 spans 14 amino acids. V was pared by 0 bases and J by 10 bases, with 16 bases between. The CDR3 here is CASSLGDLAEGQYF. CDR3 bases: TGCGCCAGCAGCTTGGGGGACCTTGCCGAGGGCCAGTACTTC.

The chain employs TRBV2 and TRBJ1-4; tentatively, D is TRBD1 (5 bases). Trimming left V 6 bases short and J 5 bases short, with 13 bases between. Germline-derived CDR1 and CDR2 are SNHLY and FYNNEI. This CDR3 is 14 amino acids long. DNA for the CDR3: TGTGCCAGCAGGGGACGGGGACCAAATGAAAAACTGTTTTTT. Residues: CASRGRGPNEKLFF.

The chain carries TRBV18 and TRBJ2-7; 8 bases line up with TRBD1. V lost 2 bases, J lost 0 bases, and 3 bases stayed unmatched. The length of the CDR3 is 15 residues. Germline lookup yields CDR1 KGHSH and CDR2 LQKENI. CDR3 protein: CASSPNTGGSYEQYF. The CDR3 DNA is TGTGCCAGCTCACCAAACACAGGGGGCTCCTACGAGCAGTACTTC.

Here the CDR3 reads CASSLTRTGELFF. In nucleotides, the CDR3 is TGTGCCAGCAGCTTGACCCGGACCGGGGAGCTGTTTTTT. The chain uses TRBV7-9 and TRBJ2-2, with D unresolved. Trimming removed 3 bases at V and 5 bases at J, with 7 bases between. This CDR3 comprises 13 residues. Germline assignment: CDR1 SEHNR and CDR2 FQNEAQ (reference sequence). The whole variable domain, remainder taken from reference TRBV7-9 and TRBJ2-2, is DTGVSQNPRHKITKRGQNVTFRCDPISEHNRLYWYRQTLGQGPEFLTYFQNEAQLEKSRLLSDRFSAERPKGSFSTLEIQRTEQGDSAMYLCASSLTRTGELFFGEGSRLTVL.

The CDR3 sequence is CASSLDGTDSYEQYF. Here the CDR3 DNA reads TGCGCCAGCAGCTTGGATGGGACCGACTCCTACGAGCAGTACTTC. The chain carries TRBV5-1 and TRBJ2-7, with D perhaps being TRBD1 or TRBD2 (5 bases each). Per germline, CDR1 SGHRS and CDR2 YFSETQ. Deletions cut 0 bases from V and 0 bases from J, with 10 bases between. CDR3 length equals 15 residues.

On this clone: Only one base separates this from a far larger clonotype, so it likely reflects a read error. J is TRBJ2-5 and V is TRBV6-1, with 14 bases matching TRBD2. Unmatched junction bases numbered 2, after V lost 4 bases and J lost 4 bases. Germline CDR1 is MNHNS and CDR2 is SASEGT. The CDR3 totals 15 residues. The CDR3 is CASSGLAGGPETQYF. The CDR3 DNA reads TGTGCCAGCAGTGGACTAGCGGGGGGGCCAGAGACCCAGTACTTC.

This clone showed up just a few times. This sample also contains other DNA sequences that code for the same CDR3. The J gene is TRBJ2-3, the V gene TRBV11-2; possible D gene TRBD1, 5 bases. The CDR3 is 14 residues long. Germline assignment: CDR1 SGHAT and CDR2 FQNNGV. The V and J ends lost 1 base and 0 bases respectively, with 5 bases between them. The CDR3 here is CASSLGGSTDTQYF. The DNA for the CDR3 is TGTGCCAGCAGCTTAGGGGGCAGCACAGATACGCAGTATTTT.

V gene TRBV5-1 combines with J gene TRBJ2-7; D is unresolved. The ends were cut back, 3 bases at V and 3 bases at J, with 16 bases in the middle. Germline loops: CDR1 SGHRS, CDR2 YFSETQ. The CDR3 is 15 residues long. The CDR3 region has the DNA TGCGCCAGCAGCTCTGGATCGACTCCTGACTACGAGCAGTACTTC. Protein: CASSSGSTPDYEQYF.

V usage is TRBV6-1 and J usage is TRBJ1-1; no definite D call. The CDR3 runs 15 residues. Trimming took off 2 bases at V and 0 bases at J, with 10 bases between the two ends. Germline CDR1 and CDR2: MNHNS and SASEGT. CDR3 residues: CASSELPHLNTEAFF. CDR3 nucleotide sequence: TGTGCCAGCAGTGAACTACCACACCTGAACACTGAAGCTTTCTTT.